This T cell receptor (beta chain) was identified during a study of OX40 agonist ivuxolimab in advanced cancers. Study information: Patients with hepatocellular carcinoma, melanoma, renal cell or head and neck cancer made up the dose-escalation patients.

With 1 base removed from V and 5 bases from J, the gap between germline ends came to 9 bases. Germline V gives CDR1 MGHDK, CDR2 SYGVNS. The CDR3 consists of 14 residues. With respect to this clone: As yet, its antigen is unknown.

Notes on the study in general: It was also the case that some nonresponders had low normalized T-cell clonal expansion.

The protocol was immunoSEQ multiplex PCR, while the TCRdb copy is restricted to in-frame clones and leaves out a portion. Here the sample spans 40,000 to 60,000 clones, 75% to 80% being singletons. The source was CD4+ or CD8+ T cells sorted from blood, collected in a trial of the OX40 agonist ivuxolimab. The chain is built from TRBV25-1 and TRBJ1-5; perhaps TRBD1 as D (5 bases). The clonotype was recovered from an adult with an advanced solid tumor such as melanoma, head and neck, liver or kidney cancer. The DNA for the CDR3 is TGTGCCAGCAGTGAATGGGGCAGCGATCAGCCCCAGCATTTT. Its translation is CASSEWGSDQPQHF.